This T cell receptor beta chain is from a study of T cell clones after liver transplantation. This CDR3 is built from 15 residues. Germline CDR1 and CDR2: SSHAT and FNYEAQ (reference sequence). V lost 4 bases, J lost 3 bases, and 12 bases lay in between. Generated by immunoSEQ multiplex PCR, the TCRdb table keeps only in-frame clones and is missing some. The sample yields about 76,000 clones, around four fifths seen once. The chain recombines TRBV7-7 with TRBJ1-4; a weak D match, TRBD1 (5 bases). This specimen consisted of CD4+ T cells from blood, obtained at the 22-month timepoint. The receptor was isolated from a human patient who received a liver transplant. Some T cells may trace back to the graft donor. The CDR3 protein is CASSSGTAANEKLFF. The CDR3 coding sequence is TGTGCCAGCAGCTCCGGGACGGCGGCTAATGAAAAACTGTTTTTT.